A single sample is the source of the 19 T cell receptor beta chains below, sequenced in a study of CD8+ T cells in alopecia areata. cDNA reverse transcribed from extracted RNA served as the sequencing template. The repertoire was sequenced with immunoSEQ multiplex PCR; TCRdb's copy has only in-frame clones and lacks some. The profile shows hundreds of thousands of clones, approximately 65% of them singletons. The treatment was: oral pan-JAK inhibitor, 5-10 mg twice daily. Sequencing used CD4+ T cells sorted from blood, obtained at week 44, from a patient treated with tofacitinib. Receptors originate from a human donor with alopecia areata.

V is TRBV10-3 and J is TRBJ2-3; TRBD1 might be the D (5 bases). Germline V gene data show CDR1 as ENHRY and CDR2 as SYGVKD. This CDR3 has 13 residues. Between the trimmed V and J ends, which lost 7 bases and 2 bases, there was a span of 10 bases. DNA for the CDR3: TGTGCCATCACGCCAGGGCCCACAGATACGCAGTATTTT. Encoded protein: CAITPGPTDTQYF.

This clone was seen only a few times. The V call is TRBV15, the J call TRBJ2-3; 11 nucleotides align to TRBD2. CDR3 length: 17 residues. With 4 bases clipped from V and 5 bases from J, the junction kept 11 bases outside the gene matches. Germline-derived CDR1 and CDR2 are LNHNV and YYDKDF (reference sequence). The CDR3 here is CATSTYLTSGAGDTQYF. The CDR3, as DNA: TGTGCCACCAGCACCTACTTGACTAGCGGGGCAGGAGATACGCAGTATTTT. Full variable domain (remainder filled in from reference TRBV15 and TRBJ2-3): DAMVIQNPRYQVTQFGKPVTLSCSQTLNHNVMYWYQQKSSQAPKLLFHYYDKDFNNEADTPDNFQSRRPNTSFCFLDIRSPGLGDTAMYLCATSTYLTSGAGDTQYFGPGTRLTVL.

This chain joins TRBV6-6 and TRBJ2-7; 8 positions agree with TRBD2. With 0 bases clipped from V and 0 bases from J, the junction kept 1 base outside the gene matches. Germline-derived CDR1 and CDR2 are MNHNY and SVGAGI (reference sequence). CDR3 size: 15 residues. The CDR3 spells CASSYSAGGSYEQYF. In DNA form, the CDR3 reads TGTGCCAGCAGTTACTCTGCGGGGGGCTCCTACGAGCAGTACTTC.

The chain couples TRBV7-8 to TRBJ1-1; possibly TRBD1 for D (5 bases). From germline, CDR1 is SGHVS and CDR2 FQNEAQ. The CDR3 contains 14 residues. The V and J ends lost 5 bases and 3 bases respectively, with 13 bases between them. The CDR3 spells CASSLRDRDTEAFF. In DNA form, the CDR3 reads TGTGCCAGCAGCCTCAGGGATCGGGACACTGAAGCTTTCTTT.

V is TRBV19 and J is TRBJ2-3; D might be TRBD2 (7 bases). V was shortened by 2 bases and J by 5 bases, with 17 bases between the two germline ends. Germline CDR1 and CDR2: LNHDA and SQIVND (reference sequence). The CDR3 has 16 amino acids. The chain's CDR3 is CASSILPGGPGDTQYF. For the CDR3, the DNA is TGTGCCAGTAGTATATTACCGGGGGGCCCGGGAGATACGCAGTATTTT.

This chain connects TRBV2 to TRBJ2-7; D gene uncertain. The CDR3 sequence is 13 residues long. Trimming stripped 1 base from V and 4 bases from J, with 8 bases between. Germline V gives CDR1 SNHLY, CDR2 FYNNEI. The CDR3 region is CASSEGQKYEQYF. In DNA form, the CDR3 reads TGTGCCAGCAGTGAAGGGCAGAAATACGAGCAGTACTTC.

V and J are TRBV15 and TRBJ2-5; 11 bases are shared with TRBD1. J gave up 3 bases and V 5 bases, and 8 bases lay outside the gene matches. The CDR3 has 16 residues. In germline, CDR1 is LNHNV, CDR2 YYDKDF (reference sequence). The CDR3 DNA reads as TGTGCCACCAGCGGAATAGGGACAGGGGGAAAAGAGACCCAGTACTTC. Translating gives CATSGIGTGGKETQYF.

This chain links TRBV7-3 with TRBJ2-2, with no clear D. V lost 5 bases and J 3 bases, leaving 4 bases between the germline ends. Germline V lookup: CDR1 SGHTA, CDR2 FQGTGA. The CDR3 sequence is 12 residues long. The chain's CDR3 is CASSPYTGELFF. DNA for the CDR3: TGTGCCAGCAGCCCTTACACCGGGGAGCTGTTTTTT.

J is TRBJ2-7 and V is TRBV29-1; D is tentatively TRBD1 or TRBD2 (7 bases each). The germline CDR1 and CDR2 sequences are SQVTM and ANQGSEA. This CDR3 has 12 amino acids. Trimming took 4 bases from V and 6 from J, leaving 13 bases between them. CDR3: CSVGPGGGEQYF. CDR3 DNA: TGCAGCGTTGGACCAGGGGGGGGCGAGCAGTACTTC.

This clone appeared many times. The V call is TRBV7-3, the J call TRBJ2-5; no firm D call. The V end lost 2 bases, the J end lost 3 bases, and 7 bases lay between the germline ends. Germline V gene lookup returns CDR1 SGHTA and CDR2 FQGTGA. There are 13 residues in the CDR3. DNA of the CDR3: TGTGCCAGCAGCTTAGTGTCGAAAGAGACCCAGTACTTC. Translated, it gives CASSLVSKETQYF.

The chain uses TRBV30 and TRBJ2-3; TRBD2 might be the D (7 bases). In germline, CDR1 is GTSNPN, CDR2 SVGIG (reference sequence). The CDR3 covers 13 residues. The V and J ends lost 3 bases and 5 bases respectively, with 12 bases between them. CDR3 in amino acids: CAWRGGLIDTQYF. In DNA, the CDR3 is TGTGCCTGGAGGGGGGGGCTAATAGATACGCAGTATTTT.

This clone was seen only a few times. The rearrangement uses TRBV5-6 and TRBJ1-2; no reliable D call. The CDR3 length is 14 residues. Trimming removed 4 bases at V and 8 bases at J, with 18 bases between. Per germline, CDR1 SGHDT and CDR2 YYEEEE. CDR3 region: CASSPGPEERGYTF. CDR3 DNA: TGTGCCAGCAGCCCGGGCCCAGAGGAGAGGGGCTACACCTTC.

CDR3 loop: CSVDLGQGGREQYF. The CDR3 nucleotides are TGCAGCGTTGACCTAGGACAGGGAGGCCGCGAGCAGTACTTC. V and J are TRBV29-1 and TRBJ2-7, with 8 bases aligning to TRBD1. The CDR3 sequence is 14 residues long. Germline lookup yields CDR1 SQVTM and CDR2 ANQGSEA. With 3 bases clipped from V and 6 bases from J, the junction kept 10 bases outside the gene matches.

The chain employs TRBV10-1 and TRBJ2-7, with TRBD2 as a possible D gene (6 bases). Trimming took 5 bases from V and 2 from J, leaving 16 bases between them. Germline CDR1 is WNHNN and CDR2 is SYGVQD (reference sequence). The CDR3 is 15 residues long. Written as DNA, the CDR3 is TGCGCCAGCAGTTCGACCGGGACTGGTGCCTACGAGCAGTACTTC. It translates to CASSSTGTGAYEQYF.

The chain carries TRBV9 and TRBJ1-5, with D perhaps TRBD1 (5 bases). This CDR3 comprises 13 residues. Germline CDR1 SGDLS, CDR2 YYNGEE. V lost 4 bases to trimming and J lost 9 bases, with 14 bases between them. The CDR3 DNA reads TGTGCCAGCAGCACGGACATCGGGCCGCCCCAGCATTTT. Its translation: CASSTDIGPPQHF.

This clone was counted a single time. The rearrangement joins TRBV30 to TRBJ2-7; 10 nucleotides line up with TRBD2. This CDR3 is 12 amino acids long. Germline-derived CDR1 and CDR2 are GTSNPN and SVGIG (reference sequence). V was pared by 8 bases and J by 6 bases, with 7 bases of the junction left unmatched. This CDR3 reads CAVWTSGSEQYF. The CDR3 DNA sequence: TGTGCCGTATGGACTAGCGGAAGCGAGCAGTACTTC.

This clone came up a few times. V is TRBV2 and J is TRBJ1-4, with TRBD1 as a possible D gene (6 bases). This CDR3 region has 15 residues. From germline, CDR1 is SNHLY and CDR2 FYNNEI. V was pared by 3 bases and J by 5 bases, with 13 bases between. CDR3 DNA: TGTGCCAGCAGTGATCAGGACAGACTGAATGAAAAACTGTTTTTT. Its translation: CASSDQDRLNEKLFF.

The CDR3 region is CASSLGGGTNTGELFF. CDR3 coding DNA: TGCGCCAGCAGCCTCGGAGGGGGAACGAACACCGGGGAGCTGTTTTTT. The chain recombines TRBV5-1 with TRBJ2-2; D is perhaps TRBD1 or TRBD2 (6 bases each). V was pared by 4 bases and J by 0 bases, with 13 bases between. This CDR3 contains 16 residues. Germline loops: CDR1 SGHRS, CDR2 YFSETQ.

V is TRBV11-2 and J is TRBJ2-1; the D is unclear. Trimming shortened V by 1 base and J by 10 bases, and 8 bases separated the two germline ends. The CDR3 totals 12 residues. Germline loops: CDR1 SGHAT, CDR2 FQNNGV. The CDR3 is CASSLANGEQFF. The CDR3 DNA reads TGTGCCAGCAGCTTAGCCAATGGCGAGCAGTTCTTC.